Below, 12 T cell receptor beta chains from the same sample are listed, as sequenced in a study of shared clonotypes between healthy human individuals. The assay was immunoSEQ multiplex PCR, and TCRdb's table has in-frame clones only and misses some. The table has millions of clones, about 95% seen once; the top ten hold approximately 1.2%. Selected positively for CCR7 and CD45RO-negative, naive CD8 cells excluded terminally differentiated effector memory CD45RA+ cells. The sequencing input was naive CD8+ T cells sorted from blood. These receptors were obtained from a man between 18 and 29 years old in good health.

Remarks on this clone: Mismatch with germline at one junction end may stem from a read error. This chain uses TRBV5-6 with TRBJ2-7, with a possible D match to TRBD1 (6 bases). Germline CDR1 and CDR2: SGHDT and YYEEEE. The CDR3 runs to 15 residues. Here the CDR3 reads CASSLAEDSPHEQYF. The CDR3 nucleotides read TGTGCCAGCAGTTTGGCGGAGGACAGTCCCCACGAGCAGTACTTC. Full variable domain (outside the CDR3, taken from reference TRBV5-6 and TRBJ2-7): DAGVTQSPTHLIKTRGQQVTLRCSPKSGHDTVSWYQQALGQGPQFIFQYYEEEERQRGNFPDRFSGHQFPNYSSELNVNALLLGDSALYLCASSLAEDSPHEQYFGPGTRLTVT.

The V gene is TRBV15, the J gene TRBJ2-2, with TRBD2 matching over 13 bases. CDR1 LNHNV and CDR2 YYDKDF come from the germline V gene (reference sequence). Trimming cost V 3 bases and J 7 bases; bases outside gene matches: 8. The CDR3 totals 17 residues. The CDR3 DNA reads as TGTGCCACCAGCAGGGATTGGACTAGCGGGAGCGTCGGGGAGCTGTTTTTT. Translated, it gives CATSRDWTSGSVGELFF. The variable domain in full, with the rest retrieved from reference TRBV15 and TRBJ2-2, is DAMVIQNPRYQVTQFGKPVTLSCSQTLNHNVMYWYQQKSSQAPKLLFHYYDKDFNNEADTPDNFQSRRPNTSFCFLDIRSPGLGDTAMYLCATSRDWTSGSVGELFFGEGSRLTVL.

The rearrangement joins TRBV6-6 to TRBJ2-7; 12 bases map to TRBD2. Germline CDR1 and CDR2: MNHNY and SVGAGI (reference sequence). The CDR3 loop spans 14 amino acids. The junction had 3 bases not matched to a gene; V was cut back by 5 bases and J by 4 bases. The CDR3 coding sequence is TGTGCCAGCAGTCCGACTAGCGGGAGATACGAGCAGTACTTC. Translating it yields CASSPTSGRYEQYF.

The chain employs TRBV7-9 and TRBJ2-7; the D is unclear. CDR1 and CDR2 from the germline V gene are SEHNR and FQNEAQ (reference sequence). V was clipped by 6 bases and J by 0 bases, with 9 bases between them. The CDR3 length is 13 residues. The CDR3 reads CASSGPNSYEQYF. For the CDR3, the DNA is TGTGCCAGCAGTGGACCAAACTCCTACGAGCAGTACTTC.

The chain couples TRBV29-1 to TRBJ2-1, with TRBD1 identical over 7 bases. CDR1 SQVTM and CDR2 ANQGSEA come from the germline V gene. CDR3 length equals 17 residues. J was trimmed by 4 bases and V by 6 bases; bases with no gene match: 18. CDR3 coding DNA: TGCAGCGTCGACTACGACTCCGGGACAGAGATATACAATGAGCAGTTCTTC. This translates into CSVDYDSGTEIYNEQFF.

CDR3 region: CASSDDSPLHF. CDR3 nucleotides: TGTGCCAGCAGTGATGATTCACCCCTCCACTTT. The chain joins TRBV6-1 to TRBJ1-6; D remains unclear. Germline assignment: CDR1 MNHNS and CDR2 SASEGT. V was cut by 3 bases and J by 8 bases, with 2 bases left in between. CDR3 length: 11 amino acids.

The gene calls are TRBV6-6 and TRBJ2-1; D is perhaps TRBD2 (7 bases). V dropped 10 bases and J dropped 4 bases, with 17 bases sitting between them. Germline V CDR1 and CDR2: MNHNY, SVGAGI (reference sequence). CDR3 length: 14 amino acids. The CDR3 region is CAIQRTRGYNEQFF. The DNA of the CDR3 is TGTGCCATCCAAAGGACTAGGGGGTACAATGAGCAGTTCTTC.

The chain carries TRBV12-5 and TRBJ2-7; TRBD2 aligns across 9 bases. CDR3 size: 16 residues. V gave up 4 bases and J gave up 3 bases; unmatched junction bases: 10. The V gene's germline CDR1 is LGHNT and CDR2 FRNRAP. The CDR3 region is CASGCGGGLTLYEQYF. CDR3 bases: TGTGCTAGTGGTTGCGGGGGGGGACTAACTCTCTACGAGCAGTACTTC.

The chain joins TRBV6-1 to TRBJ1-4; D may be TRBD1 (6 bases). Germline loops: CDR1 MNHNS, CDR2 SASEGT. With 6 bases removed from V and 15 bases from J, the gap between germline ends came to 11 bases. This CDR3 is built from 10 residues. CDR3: CASSSQGLFF. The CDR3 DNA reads TGTGCCAGCAGCTCCCAGGGGTTGTTTTTT.

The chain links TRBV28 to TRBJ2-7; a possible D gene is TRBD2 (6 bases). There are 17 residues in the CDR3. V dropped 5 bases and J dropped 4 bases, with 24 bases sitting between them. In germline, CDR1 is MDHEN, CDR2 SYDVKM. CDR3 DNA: TGTGCCAGCAGTACCAGAATCGCGGGACTTCCTAGATACGAGCAGTACTTC. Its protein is CASSTRIAGLPRYEQYF.

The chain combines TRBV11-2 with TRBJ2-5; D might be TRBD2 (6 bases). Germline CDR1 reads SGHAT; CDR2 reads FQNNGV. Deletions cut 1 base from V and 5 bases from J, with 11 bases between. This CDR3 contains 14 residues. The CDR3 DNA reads TGTGCCAGCAGCTTAGCGGGGGAAAGGGAGACCCAGTACTTC. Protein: CASSLAGERETQYF.

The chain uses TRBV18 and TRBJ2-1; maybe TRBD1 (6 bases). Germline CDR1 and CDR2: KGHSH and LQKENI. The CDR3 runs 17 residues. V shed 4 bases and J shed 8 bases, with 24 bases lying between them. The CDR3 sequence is CASSLQGPGFEVHEQFF. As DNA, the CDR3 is TGTGCCAGCTCACTTCAGGGGCCAGGTTTTGAAGTCCATGAGCAGTTCTTC.